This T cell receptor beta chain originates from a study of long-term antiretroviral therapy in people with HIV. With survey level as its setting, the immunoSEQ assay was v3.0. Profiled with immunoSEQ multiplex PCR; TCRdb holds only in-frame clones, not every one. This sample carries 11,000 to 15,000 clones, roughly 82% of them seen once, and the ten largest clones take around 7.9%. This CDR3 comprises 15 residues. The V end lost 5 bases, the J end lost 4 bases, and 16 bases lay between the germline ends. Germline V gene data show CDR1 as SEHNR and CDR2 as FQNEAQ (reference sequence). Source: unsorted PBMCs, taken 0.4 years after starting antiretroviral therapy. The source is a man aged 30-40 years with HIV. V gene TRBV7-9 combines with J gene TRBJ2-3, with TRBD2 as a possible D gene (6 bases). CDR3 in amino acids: CASSPTSGLADTQYF. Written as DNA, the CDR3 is TGTGCCAGCAGCCCAACCAGCGGGCTTGCAGATACGCAGTATTTT. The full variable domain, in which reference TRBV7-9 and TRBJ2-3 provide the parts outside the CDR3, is DTGVSQNPRHKITKRGQNVTFRCDPISEHNRLYWYRQTLGQGPEFLTYFQNEAQLEKSRLLSDRFSAERPKGSFSTLEIQRTEQGDSAMYLCASSPTSGLADTQYFGPGTRLTVL.